Listed below are T cell receptor beta chains from one sample, sequenced in a study of blood T cells in healthy people across ages. One entry per CDR3 protein, called by TCRdb with MiXCR from the 5' RACE reads. The table lists about 760,000 distinct CDR3 sequences, around three fifths of them singletons. The specimen was blood. The receptors here all came from a man aged 35-49 years in good health. Each CDR3 is given with its conserved first and last residue. A D gene is named only where the DNA matches it firmly. A row's size may be missing; if present it is once, few, many or a size class.

d_gene	abundance	v_gene	j_gene	CDR3aa	CDR3nt
-	-	TRBV2	TRBJ1-5	CASSAVTMGGSAQHF	TGTGCCAGCAGTGCAGTAACCATGGGAGGATCAGCCCAGCATTTT
-	-	TRBV29-1	TRBJ2-3	CSVTSVGADTQYF	TGCAGCGTGACTAGTGTAGGGGCAGATACGCAGTATTTT
-	-	TRBV6-5	TRBJ2-2	CASSLQLNTGELFF	TGTGCCAGCAGTTTACAACTGAACACCGGGGAGCTGTTTTTT
-	once	TRBV27	TRBJ2-3	CASSLSLPDTQYF	TGTGCCAGCAGTTTATCGCTCCCAGATACGCAGTATTTT
-	-	TRBV11-2	TRBJ1-6	CASSLDLGAARLHF	TGTGCCAGCAGCTTAGATCTCGGGGCAGCCCGACTCCACTTT
-	-	TRBV28	TRBJ1-6	CATDPRDSPLHF	TGTGCCACCGACCCTCGGGATTCACCCCTCCACTTT
-	-	TRBV7-3	TRBJ2-1	CASSLTIARYNEQFF	TGTGCCAGCAGCTTAACGATCGCCAGGTACAATGAGCAGTTCTTC
-	-	TRBV15	TRBJ2-7	CATSRDYGGETYEQYF	TGTGCCACCAGCAGAGATTATGGCGGGGAAACCTACGAGCAGTACTTC
TRBD2	few	TRBV20-1	TRBJ2-5	CSARGSGRPQETQYF	TGCAGTGCTAGGGGTAGCGGGAGACCCCAAGAGACCCAGTACTTC
TRBD1	-	TRBV9	TRBJ2-5	CASSSEGQGAETQYF	TGTGCCAGCAGCTCGGAGGGACAGGGGGCCGAGACCCAGTACTTC
TRBD1	-	TRBV6-2/TRBV6-3	TRBJ2-7	CASSYAGTVREQYF	TGTGCCAGCAGTTACGCCGGGACAGTACGCGAGCAGTACTTC
-	-	TRBV29-1	TRBJ2-1	CSVDKLAYNEQFF	TGCAGCGTTGACAAGTTGGCTTACAATGAGCAGTTCTTC
TRBD1	-	TRBV4-1	TRBJ1-2	CASSHGSGTGYGYTF	TGCGCCAGCAGCCATGGATCCGGGACAGGCTATGGCTACACCTTC
-	-	TRBV7-3	TRBJ1-2	CASSLGMGDNYGYTF	TGTGCCAGCAGCTTAGGGATGGGGGACAACTATGGCTACACCTTC
-	-	TRBV27	TRBJ1-1	CASSILGDVTEAFF	TGTGCCAGCAGTATACTCGGGGATGTCACTGAAGCTTTCTTT
-	-	TRBV28	TRBJ2-5	CASSRGEETQYF	TGTGCCAGCAGCCGAGGTGAAGAGACCCAGTACTTC
-	few	TRBV11-2	TRBJ2-7	CARGRGRYEQYF	TGTGCCAGGGGAAGGGGACGCTACGAGCAGTACTTC
TRBD2	-	TRBV12-3/TRBV12-4	TRBJ2-1	CASNSGRTYNEQFF	TGTGCCAGCAACAGCGGGAGGACCTACAATGAGCAGTTCTTC
-	-	TRBV12-3/TRBV12-4	TRBJ1-4	CASRNGGGNEKLFF	TGTGCCAGCAGGAATGGAGGGGGTAATGAAAAACTGTTTTTT
-	-	TRBV7-2	TRBJ2-7	CASSPRSGGPITRASYEQYF	TGTGCCAGCAGCCCCCGGTCCGGGGGACCCATCACCAGGGCCTCTTACGAGCAGTACTTC
TRBD2	few	TRBV10-3	TRBJ2-5	CAISDGTTEGETQYF	TGTGCCATCAGTGACGGGACTACGGAAGGAGAGACCCAGTACTTC
-	few	TRBV7-3	TRBJ2-1	CASSYRDYNEQFF	TGTGCCAGCAGCTACCGGGACTACAATGAGCAGTTCTTC
TRBD1	-	TRBV5-1	TRBJ2-1	CASSLTGGSSFNEQFF	TGCGCCAGCAGCTTGACAGGGGGCTCTTCTTTCAATGAGCAGTTCTTC
-	-	TRBV13	TRBJ2-7	CASSVGSLGHEQYF	TGTGCCAGCAGCGTAGGGTCGTTGGGCCACGAGCAGTACTTC
-	-	TRBV6-6	TRBJ2-5	CASRGQAGRETQYF	TGTGCCAGCAGAGGACAGGCGGGGAGAGAGACCCAGTACTTC
-	-	TRBV12-3/TRBV12-4	TRBJ2-7	CASSFAESVYEQYF	TGTGCCAGCAGTTTCGCGGAATCAGTCTACGAGCAGTACTTC
-	-	TRBV20-1	TRBJ1-6	CSARALENSYNSPLHF	TGCAGTGCTAGGGCTTTGGAGAACTCCTATAATTCACCCCTCCACTTT